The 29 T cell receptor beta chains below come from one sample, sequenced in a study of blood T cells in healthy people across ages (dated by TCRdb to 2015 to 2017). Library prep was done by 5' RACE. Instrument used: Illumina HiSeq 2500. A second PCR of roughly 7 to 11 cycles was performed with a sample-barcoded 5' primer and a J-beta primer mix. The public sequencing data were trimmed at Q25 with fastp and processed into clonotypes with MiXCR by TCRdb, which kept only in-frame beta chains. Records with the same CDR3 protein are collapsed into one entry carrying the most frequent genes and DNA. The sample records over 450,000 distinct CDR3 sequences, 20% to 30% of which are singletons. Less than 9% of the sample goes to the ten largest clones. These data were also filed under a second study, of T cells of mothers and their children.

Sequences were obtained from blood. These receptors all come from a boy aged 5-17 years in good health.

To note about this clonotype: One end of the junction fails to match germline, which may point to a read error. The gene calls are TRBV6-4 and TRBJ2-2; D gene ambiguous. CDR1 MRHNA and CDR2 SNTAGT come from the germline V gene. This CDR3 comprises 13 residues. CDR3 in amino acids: CASSDSDTEELFF. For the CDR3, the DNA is TGTGCCAGCAGTGACTCAGACACCGAGGAGCTGTTTTTT.

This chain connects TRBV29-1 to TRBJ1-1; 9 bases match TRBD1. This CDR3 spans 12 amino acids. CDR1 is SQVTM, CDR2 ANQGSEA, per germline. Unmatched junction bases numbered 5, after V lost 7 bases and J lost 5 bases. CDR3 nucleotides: TGCAGCGGACACAGGGGGCGGACTGAAGCTTTCTTT. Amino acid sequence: CSGHRGRTEAFF.

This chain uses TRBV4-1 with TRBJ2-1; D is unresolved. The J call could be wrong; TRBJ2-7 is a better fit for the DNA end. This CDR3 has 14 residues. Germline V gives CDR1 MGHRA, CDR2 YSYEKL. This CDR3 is CASSQDMAEYEQYF. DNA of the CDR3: TGCGCCAGCAGCCAAGATATGGCAGAATACGAGCAGTACTTC.

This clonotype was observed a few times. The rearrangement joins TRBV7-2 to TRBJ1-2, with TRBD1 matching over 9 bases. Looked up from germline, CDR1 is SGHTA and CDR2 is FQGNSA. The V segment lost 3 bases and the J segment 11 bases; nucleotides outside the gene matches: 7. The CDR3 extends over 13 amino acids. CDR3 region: CASSFDYRGRYTF. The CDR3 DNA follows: TGTGCCAGCAGCTTCGACTACAGGGGGCGGTACACCTTC.

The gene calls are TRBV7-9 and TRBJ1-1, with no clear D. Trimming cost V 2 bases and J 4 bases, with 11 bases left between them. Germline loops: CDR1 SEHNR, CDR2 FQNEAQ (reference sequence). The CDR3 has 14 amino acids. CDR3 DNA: TGTGCCAGCAGCTTAACCGATCAGGCCACTGAAGCTTTCTTT. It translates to CASSLTDQATEAFF. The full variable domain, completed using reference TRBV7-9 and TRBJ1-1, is DTGVSQNPRHKITKRGQNVTFRCDPISEHNRLYWYRQTLGQGPEFLTYFQNEAQLEKSRLLSDRFSAERPKGSFSTLEIQRTEQGDSAMYLCASSLTDQATEAFFGQGTRLTVV.

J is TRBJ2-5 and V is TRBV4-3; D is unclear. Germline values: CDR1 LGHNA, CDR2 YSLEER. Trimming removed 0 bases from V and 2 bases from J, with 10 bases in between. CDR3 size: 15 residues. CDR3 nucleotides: TGCGCCAGCAGCCAAGATTTTGGGGATCAAGAGACCCAGTACTTC. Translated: CASSQDFGDQETQYF.

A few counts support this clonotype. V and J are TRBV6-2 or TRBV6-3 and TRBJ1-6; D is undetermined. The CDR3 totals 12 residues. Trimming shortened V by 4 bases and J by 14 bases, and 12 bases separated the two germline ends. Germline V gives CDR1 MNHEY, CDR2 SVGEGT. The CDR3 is CASSSPAGTLHF. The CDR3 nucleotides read TGTGCCAGCAGTTCTCCGGCGGGGACCCTCCACTTT.

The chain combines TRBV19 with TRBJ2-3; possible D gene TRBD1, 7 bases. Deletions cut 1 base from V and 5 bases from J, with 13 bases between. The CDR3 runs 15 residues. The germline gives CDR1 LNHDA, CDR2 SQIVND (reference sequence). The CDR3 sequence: CASSIGAGQRDTQYF. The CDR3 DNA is TGTGCCAGTAGTATAGGGGCGGGACAGCGAGATACGCAGTATTTT.

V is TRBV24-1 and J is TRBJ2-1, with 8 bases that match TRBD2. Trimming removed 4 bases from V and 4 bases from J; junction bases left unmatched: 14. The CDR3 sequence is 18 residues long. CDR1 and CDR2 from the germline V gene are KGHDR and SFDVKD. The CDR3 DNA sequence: TGTGCCACCAGTGAGATCCCCCCCCAGAGCGGGAGTTACAATGAGCAGTTCTTC. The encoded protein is CATSEIPPQSGSYNEQFF.

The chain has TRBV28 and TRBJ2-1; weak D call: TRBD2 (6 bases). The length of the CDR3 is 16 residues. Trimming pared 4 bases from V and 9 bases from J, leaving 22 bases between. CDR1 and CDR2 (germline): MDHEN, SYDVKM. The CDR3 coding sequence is TGTGCCAGCAGTTCCGTCCTAGCGTCCGGAGATGCTGAGCAGTTCTTC. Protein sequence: CASSSVLASGDAEQFF.

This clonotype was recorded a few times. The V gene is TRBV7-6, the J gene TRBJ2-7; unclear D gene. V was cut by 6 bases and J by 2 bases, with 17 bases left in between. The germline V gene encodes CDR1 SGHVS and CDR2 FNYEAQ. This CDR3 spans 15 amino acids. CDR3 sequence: CASSSPSSRAYEQYF. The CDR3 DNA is TGTGCCAGCAGTTCCCCCTCCTCTAGGGCCTACGAGCAGTACTTC.

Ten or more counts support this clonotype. CDR3 sequence: CSARALQGQEKLFF. CDR3 nucleotide sequence: TGCAGTGCTAGAGCATTACAGGGACAGGAAAAACTGTTTTTT. The chain joins TRBV20-1 to TRBJ1-4, with 7 bases matching TRBD1. V dropped 1 base and J dropped 8; count of bases not matched to a gene: 7. The CDR3 spans 14 residues. Germline loops: CDR1 DFQATT, CDR2 SNEGSKA (reference sequence).

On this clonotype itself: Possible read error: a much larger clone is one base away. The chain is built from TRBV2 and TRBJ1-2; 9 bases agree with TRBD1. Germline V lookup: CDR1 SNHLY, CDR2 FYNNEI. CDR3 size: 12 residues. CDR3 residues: CSTGGQGGGYTF. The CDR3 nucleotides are TGTTCCACCGGGGGACAGGGAGGTGGCTACACCTTC.

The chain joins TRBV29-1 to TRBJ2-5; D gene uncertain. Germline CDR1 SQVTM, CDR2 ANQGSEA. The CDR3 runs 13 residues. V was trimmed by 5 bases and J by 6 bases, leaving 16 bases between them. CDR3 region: CSVKVVGRKTQYF. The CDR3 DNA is TGCAGCGTTAAAGTCGTGGGTCGGAAGACCCAGTACTTC.

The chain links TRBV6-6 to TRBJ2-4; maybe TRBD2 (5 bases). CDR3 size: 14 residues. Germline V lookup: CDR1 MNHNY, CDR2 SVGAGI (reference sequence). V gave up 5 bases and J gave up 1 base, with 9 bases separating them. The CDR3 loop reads CASSVPGAKNIQYF. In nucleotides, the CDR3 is TGTGCCAGCAGTGTCCCGGGGGCCAAAAACATTCAGTACTTC.

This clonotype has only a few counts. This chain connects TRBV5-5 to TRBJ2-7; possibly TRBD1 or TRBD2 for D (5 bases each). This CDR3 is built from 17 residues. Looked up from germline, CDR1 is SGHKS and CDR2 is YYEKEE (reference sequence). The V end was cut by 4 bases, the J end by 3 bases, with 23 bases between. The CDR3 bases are TGTGCCAGCAGCAGCCTGGGACCATTCGTAGTTGACTACGAGCAGTACTTC. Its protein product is CASSSLGPFVVDYEQYF.

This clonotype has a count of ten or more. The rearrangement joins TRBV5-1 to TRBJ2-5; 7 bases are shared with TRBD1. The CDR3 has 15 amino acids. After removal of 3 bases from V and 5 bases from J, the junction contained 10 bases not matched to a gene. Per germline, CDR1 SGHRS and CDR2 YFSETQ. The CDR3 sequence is CASSSQGVLGETQYF. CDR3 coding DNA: TGCGCCAGCAGCTCGCAGGGGGTTCTGGGGGAGACCCAGTACTTC.

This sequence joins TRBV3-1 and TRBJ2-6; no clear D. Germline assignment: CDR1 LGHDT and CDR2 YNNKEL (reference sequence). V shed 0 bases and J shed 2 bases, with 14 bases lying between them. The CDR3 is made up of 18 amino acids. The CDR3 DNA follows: TGTGCCAGCAGCCAAGAAGAAGTTCGGCACCCTGGGGCCAACGTCCTGACTTTC. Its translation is CASSQEEVRHPGANVLTF.

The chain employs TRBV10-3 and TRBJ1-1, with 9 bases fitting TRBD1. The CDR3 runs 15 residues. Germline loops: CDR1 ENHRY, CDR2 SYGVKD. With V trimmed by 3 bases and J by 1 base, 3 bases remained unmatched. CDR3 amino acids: CAISEGTGRNTEAFF. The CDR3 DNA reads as TGTGCCATCAGTGAAGGGACAGGGCGGAACACTGAAGCTTTCTTT.

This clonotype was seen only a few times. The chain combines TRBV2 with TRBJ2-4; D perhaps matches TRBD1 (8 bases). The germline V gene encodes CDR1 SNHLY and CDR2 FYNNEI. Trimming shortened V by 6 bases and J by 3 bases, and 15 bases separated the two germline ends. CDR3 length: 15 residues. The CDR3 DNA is TGTGCCAGCAGAGCGGACAGGGAGGGCAAAAACATTCAGTACTTC. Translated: CASRADREGKNIQYF.

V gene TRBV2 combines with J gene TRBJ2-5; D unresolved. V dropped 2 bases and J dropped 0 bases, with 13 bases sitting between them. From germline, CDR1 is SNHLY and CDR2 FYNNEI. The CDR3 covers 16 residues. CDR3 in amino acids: CASSESTPVYQETQYF. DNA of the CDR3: TGTGCCAGCAGTGAAAGTACCCCAGTCTACCAAGAGACCCAGTACTTC.

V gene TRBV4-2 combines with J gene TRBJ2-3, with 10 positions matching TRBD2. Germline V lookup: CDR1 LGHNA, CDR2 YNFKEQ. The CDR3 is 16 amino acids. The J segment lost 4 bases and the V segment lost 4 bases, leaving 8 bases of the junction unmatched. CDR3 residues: CASSPPSGSGADTQYF. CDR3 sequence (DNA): TGTGCCAGCAGCCCGCCTAGCGGGAGCGGCGCAGATACGCAGTATTTT.

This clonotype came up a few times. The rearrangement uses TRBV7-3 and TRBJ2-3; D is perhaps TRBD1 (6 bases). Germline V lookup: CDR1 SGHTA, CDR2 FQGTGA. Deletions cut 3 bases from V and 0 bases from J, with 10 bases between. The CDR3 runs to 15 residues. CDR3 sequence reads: CASSFSGQSTDTQYF. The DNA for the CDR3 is TGTGCCAGCAGCTTCTCCGGACAGAGCACAGATACGCAGTATTTT.

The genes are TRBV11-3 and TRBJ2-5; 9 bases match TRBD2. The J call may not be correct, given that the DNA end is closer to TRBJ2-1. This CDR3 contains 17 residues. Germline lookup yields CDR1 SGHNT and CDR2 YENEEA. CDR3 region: CASSLERLAVELHEQFF. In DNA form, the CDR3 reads TGTGCCAGCAGCTTAGAACGACTAGCGGTAGAGTTACATGAGCAGTTCTTC.

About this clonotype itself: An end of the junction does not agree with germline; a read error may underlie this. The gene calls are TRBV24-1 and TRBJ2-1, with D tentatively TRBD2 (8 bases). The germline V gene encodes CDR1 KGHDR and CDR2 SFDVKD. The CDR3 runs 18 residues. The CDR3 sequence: CAPSDLRGGGRNLNEQFF. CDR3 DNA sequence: TGTGCCCCCAGTGATTTGCGAGGGGGCGGGAGGAACCTCAATGAGCAGTTCTTC.

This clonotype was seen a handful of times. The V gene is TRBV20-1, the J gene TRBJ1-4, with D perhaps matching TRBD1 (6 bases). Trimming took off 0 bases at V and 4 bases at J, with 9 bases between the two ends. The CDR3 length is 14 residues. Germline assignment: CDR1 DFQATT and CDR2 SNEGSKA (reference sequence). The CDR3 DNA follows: TGCAGTGCTAGAGATCGCAGGGGTAATGAAAAACTGTTTTTT. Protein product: CSARDRRGNEKLFF.

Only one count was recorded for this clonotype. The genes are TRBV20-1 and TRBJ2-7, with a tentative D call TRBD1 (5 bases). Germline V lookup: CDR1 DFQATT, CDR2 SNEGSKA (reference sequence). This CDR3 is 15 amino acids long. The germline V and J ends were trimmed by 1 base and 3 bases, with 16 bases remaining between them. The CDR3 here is CSARGETAYFYEQYF. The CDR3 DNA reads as TGCAGTGCTAGAGGAGAGACAGCTTACTTCTACGAGCAGTACTTC.

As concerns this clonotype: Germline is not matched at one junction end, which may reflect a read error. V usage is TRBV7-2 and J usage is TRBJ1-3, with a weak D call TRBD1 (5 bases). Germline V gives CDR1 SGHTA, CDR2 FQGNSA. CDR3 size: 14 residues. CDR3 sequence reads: CAGSPGGLRNTIYF. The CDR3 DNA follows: TGTGCCGGCAGCCCGGGGGGACTGCGAAACACCATATATTTT.

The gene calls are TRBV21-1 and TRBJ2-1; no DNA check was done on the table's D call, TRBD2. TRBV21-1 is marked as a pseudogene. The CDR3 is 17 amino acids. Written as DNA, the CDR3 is TGTGCCAGCAGCAAGCCCAACTGGACTCAAGGGTACAATGAGCAGTTCTTC. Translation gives CASSKPNWTQGYNEQFF.